The entry below describes one TCR beta chain. The source of the sample is a study of blood T cell repertoires in COVID-19. At the level of the study: Italy, Spain and the United States were the sources of the convalescent and acute COVID-19 samples.

Individuals aged roughly 18 to 100 years were recruited from some 26 US areas. Membership in each cohort depended on participant-reported clinical history. The repertoire was sequenced with immunoSEQ multiplex PCR; TCRdb's copy has only in-frame clones and lacks some. The sample includes hundreds of thousands of clones, 80% to 90% of them seen just once. Per the germline V gene, CDR1 is LNHDA and CDR2 is SQIVND (reference sequence). The V segment lost 4 bases and the J segment 5 bases; nucleotides outside the gene matches: 9. The CDR3 has 15 residues. Input material: PBMCs or T cells enriched from blood (not recorded which). This chain joins TRBV19 and TRBJ2-7; TRBD1 agrees at 9 bases. The receptor was isolated from a man aged 40-50 years who had recovered from COVID-19. CDR3 DNA sequence: TGTGCCAGTAGTAGACCGGGACAGGGTCTGAACGAGCAGTACTTC. Protein product: CASSRPGQGLNEQYF.